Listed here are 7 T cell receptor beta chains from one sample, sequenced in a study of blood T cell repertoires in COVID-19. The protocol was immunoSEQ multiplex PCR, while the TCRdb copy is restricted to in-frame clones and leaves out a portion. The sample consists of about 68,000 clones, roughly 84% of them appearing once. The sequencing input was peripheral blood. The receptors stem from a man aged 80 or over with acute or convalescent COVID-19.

This CDR3 reads CASSPPWRANTEAFF. CDR3 coding DNA: TGTGCCAGCAGTCCCCCATGGAGGGCGAACACTGAAGCTTTCTTT. The gene calls are TRBV28 and TRBJ1-1; D gene unclear. The germline gives CDR1 MDHEN, CDR2 SYDVKM. Trimming took 5 bases from V and 1 from J, leaving 14 bases between them. This CDR3 has 15 amino acids.

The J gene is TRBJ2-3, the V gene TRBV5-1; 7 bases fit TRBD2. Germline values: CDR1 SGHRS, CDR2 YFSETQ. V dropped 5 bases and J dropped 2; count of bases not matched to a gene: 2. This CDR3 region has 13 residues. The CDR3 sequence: CASRSGATDTQYF. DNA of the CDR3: TGCGCCAGCAGAAGCGGGGCCACAGATACGCAGTATTTT.

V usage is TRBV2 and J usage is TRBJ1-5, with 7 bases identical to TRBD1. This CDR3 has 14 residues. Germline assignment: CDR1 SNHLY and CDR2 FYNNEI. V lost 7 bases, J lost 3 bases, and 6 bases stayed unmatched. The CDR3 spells CASTTDRDNQPQHF. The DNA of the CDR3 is TGTGCCAGCACTACCGACAGGGACAATCAGCCCCAGCATTTT. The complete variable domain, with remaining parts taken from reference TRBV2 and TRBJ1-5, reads EPEVTQTPSHQVTQMGQEVILRCVPISNHLYFYWYRQILGQKVEFLVSFYNNEISEKSEIFDDQFSVERPDGSNFTLKIRSTKLEDSAMYFCASTTDRDNQPQHFGDGTRLSIL.

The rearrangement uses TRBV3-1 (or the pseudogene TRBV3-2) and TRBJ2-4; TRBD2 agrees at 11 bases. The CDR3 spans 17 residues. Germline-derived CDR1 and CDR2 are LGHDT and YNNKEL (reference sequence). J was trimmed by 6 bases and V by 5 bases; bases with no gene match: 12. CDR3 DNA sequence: TGTGCCAGCAGCAAAGGGGAACTAGCGGGAGCTGGAAACATTCAGTACTTC. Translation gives CASSKGELAGAGNIQYF.

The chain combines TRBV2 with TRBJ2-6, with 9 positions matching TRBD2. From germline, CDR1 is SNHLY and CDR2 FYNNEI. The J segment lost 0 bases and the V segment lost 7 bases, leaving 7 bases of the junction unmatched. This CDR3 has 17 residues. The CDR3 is CASIGSGRLSGANVLTF. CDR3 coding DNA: TGTGCCAGCATAGGTAGCGGGAGACTCTCTGGGGCCAACGTCCTGACTTTC.

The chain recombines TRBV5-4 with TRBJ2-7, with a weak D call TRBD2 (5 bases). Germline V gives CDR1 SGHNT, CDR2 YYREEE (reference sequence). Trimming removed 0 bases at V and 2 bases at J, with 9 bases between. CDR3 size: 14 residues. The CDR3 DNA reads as TGTGCCAGCAGCTTGGGTCAGCGGACCTACGAGCAGTACTTC. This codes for CASSLGQRTYEQYF.

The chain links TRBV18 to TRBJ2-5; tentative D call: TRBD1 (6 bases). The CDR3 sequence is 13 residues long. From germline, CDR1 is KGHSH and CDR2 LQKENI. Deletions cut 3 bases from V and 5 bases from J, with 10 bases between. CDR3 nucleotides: TGTGCCAGCTCACCGGACAGCATCGAGACCCAGTACTTC. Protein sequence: CASSPDSIETQYF. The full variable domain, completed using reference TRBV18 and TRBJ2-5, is NAGVMQNPRHLVRRRGQEARLRCSPMKGHSHVYWYRQLPEEGLKFMVYLQKENIIDESGMPKERFSAEFPKEGPSILRIQQVVRGDSAAYFCASSPDSIETQYFGPGTRLLVL.